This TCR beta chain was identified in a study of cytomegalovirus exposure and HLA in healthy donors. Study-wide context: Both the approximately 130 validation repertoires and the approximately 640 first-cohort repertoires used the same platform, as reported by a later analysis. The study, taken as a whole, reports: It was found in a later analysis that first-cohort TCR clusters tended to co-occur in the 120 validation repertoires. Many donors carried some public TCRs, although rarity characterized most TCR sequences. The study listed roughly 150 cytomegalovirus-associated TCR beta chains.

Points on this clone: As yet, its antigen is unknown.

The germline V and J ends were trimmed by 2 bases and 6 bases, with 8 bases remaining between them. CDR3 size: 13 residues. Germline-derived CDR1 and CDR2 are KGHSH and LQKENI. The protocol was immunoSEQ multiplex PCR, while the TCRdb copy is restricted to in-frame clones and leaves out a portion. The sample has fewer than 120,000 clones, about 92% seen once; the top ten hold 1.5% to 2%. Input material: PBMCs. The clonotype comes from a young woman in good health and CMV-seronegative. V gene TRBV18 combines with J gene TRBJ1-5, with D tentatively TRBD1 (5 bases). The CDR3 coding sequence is TGTGCCAGCTCACCAGGAGGGGCTCAGCCCCAGCATTTT. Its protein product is CASSPGGAQPQHF.